The clone carrying this T cell receptor (beta chain) showed up just a few times. What it binds is not known. This record belongs to a study of CD8+ T cells in alopecia areata. Reverse transcribed after extraction, RNA yielded cDNA as the sequencing template. Assay used: immunoSEQ multiplex PCR; TCRdb lists only in-frame clones, some missing. The sample carries over 85,000 clones, approximately 42% recorded once. The CDR3 totals 14 residues. V was clipped by 3 bases and J by 8 bases, with 14 bases between them. Germline CDR1 and CDR2: LNHDA and SQIVND (reference sequence). Regarding the study as a whole: Scalp repertoires also include resident alphabeta T cells from normal skin.

Collected material from alopecia areata patients comprised lesional scalp punch biopsies and peripheral blood. This TCR derives from a human donor with alopecia areata. The chain is built from TRBV19 and TRBJ2-1; D may be TRBD1 or TRBD2 (5 bases each). The specimen was CD4+ T cells sorted from blood. CDR3 bases: TGTGCCAGTAGTATGAACCCAGGGACGGATGAGCAGTTCTTC. This translates into CASSMNPGTDEQFF.